A single sample is the source of the 6 T cell receptor beta chains below, sequenced in a study of tumor-infiltrating lymphocytes in primary liver carcinoma. Production of TCR beta cDNA used around 0.45 ug total RNA together with a constant-region primer. Employing slightly modified ARM-PCR, three nested multiplex PCR rounds were run, and these gave rise to the TCR beta libraries. For around 9 cycles apiece, the opening two PCR rounds ran with TRBV1-TRBV30 forward primers and a C-beta reverse primer. In TCRdb, the multiplex PCR reads were re-called with MiXCR into one record per CDR3 protein. The sample comprises 330,000 or so distinct CDR3 sequences, less than 70% of which are singletons, and roughly 6.5% rests with the top ten. Blood RNA came from unsorted whole blood; germline DNA was also extracted. Sequenced material: peripheral blood. These receptors were collected from a man aged 40-50 years with primary liver carcinoma and hepatitis B virus infection.

Details on this clonotype: One end of the junction does not line up with germline, which may come from a read error. The chain recombines TRBV6-1 with TRBJ2-7; D not resolved. The germline CDR1 and CDR2 sequences are MNHNS and SASEGT. The CDR3 runs to 13 residues. The CDR3 coding sequence is TGTGCCAGCGCCGAAACCTGCTCCTACGATCAGTACTTC. As protein: CASAETCSYDQYF.

A word on this clonotype: At one boundary the junction diverges from the germline segment, which might be a read error. The chain employs TRBV11-3 and TRBJ2-2; 7 bases fit TRBD1. The CDR3 has 16 amino acids. Germline V gene data show CDR1 as SGHNT and CDR2 as YENEEA. The CDR3 reads CVSSSRQGRNTGELFF. CDR3 DNA sequence: TGTGTCAGCAGCTCCAGACAGGGAAGGAACACCGGGGAGCTGTTTTTT.

Concerning this clonotype itself: Germline and junction disagree at one end, which may indicate a read error. The chain links TRBV11-3 to TRBJ2-1; no firm D call. The germline gives CDR1 SGHNT, CDR2 YENEEA. This CDR3 spans 12 amino acids. CDR3 in DNA: TGCGCCAGCTGCTTAGATTCTAATGAGCAGTCCTTC. Protein sequence: CASCLDSNEQSF.

With respect to this clonotype: At one boundary the junction diverges from the germline segment, which might be a read error. The rearrangement links TRBV29-1 to TRBJ2-7, with TRBD2 identical over 9 bases. Germline V gene sequence: CDR1 SQVTM, CDR2 ANQGSEA. The CDR3 covers 14 residues. The CDR3 reads CGVALLAGDREQYF. The CDR3 bases are TGCGGCGTCGCCCTTTTAGCGGGAGACCGCGAACAGTACTTC.

This clonotype has ten or more counts. This CDR3 reads CASSQVAGRASAKNIQYF. For the CDR3, the DNA is TGCGCCAGCAGCCAAGTCGCCGGGAGGGCCTCGGCCAAAAACATTCAGTACTTC. V gene TRBV4-3 combines with J gene TRBJ2-4; 8 bases fit TRBD2. After removal of 1 base from V and 1 base from J, the junction contained 9 bases not matched to a gene. This CDR3 spans 18 amino acids. The germline CDR1 and CDR2 sequences are LGHNA and YSLEER.

With regard to this clonotype: A much larger clone sits a single nucleotide away, making a read error possible. This chain joins TRBV10-3 and TRBJ2-3, with 10 bases matching TRBD2. Germline V CDR1 and CDR2: ENHRY, SYGVKD. There are 13 residues in the CDR3. CDR3 DNA sequence: TGTGCCAACAAGCGGGAGGGCACAGATACGCAGAATTTT. It yields the protein CANKREGTDTQNF.